This T cell receptor (beta chain) appears in the sequencing data of a study of blood T cell repertoires in COVID-19. Turning to the study itself: T cells, B-cell-depleted T cells, or PBMCs provided the cDNA or gDNA that served as material.

V was pared by 10 bases and J by 0 bases, with 14 bases between. CDR3 length: 14 residues. The V gene's germline CDR1 is MNHNY and CDR2 SVGAGI (reference sequence). In the source study's methods: Estimates of nucleated cell counts were drawn from the amplification of reference gene primers. TCRdb keeps only in-frame clones here, not all; method: immunoSEQ multiplex PCR. Clonal size and the V and J genes are those of that table, whereas D and trimming came from the DNA. The sample contains just over 85,000 clones, about 89% of which appear only once. This chain uses TRBV6-6 with TRBJ2-3; D might be TRBD1 (5 bases). This TCR derives from a man over 45 with acute or convalescent COVID-19. Sequencing was carried out using peripheral blood. DNA for the CDR3: TGTGCCACCAGACAGTCCTCTAGCACAGATACGCAGTATTTT. This gives the protein CATRQSSSTDTQYF.